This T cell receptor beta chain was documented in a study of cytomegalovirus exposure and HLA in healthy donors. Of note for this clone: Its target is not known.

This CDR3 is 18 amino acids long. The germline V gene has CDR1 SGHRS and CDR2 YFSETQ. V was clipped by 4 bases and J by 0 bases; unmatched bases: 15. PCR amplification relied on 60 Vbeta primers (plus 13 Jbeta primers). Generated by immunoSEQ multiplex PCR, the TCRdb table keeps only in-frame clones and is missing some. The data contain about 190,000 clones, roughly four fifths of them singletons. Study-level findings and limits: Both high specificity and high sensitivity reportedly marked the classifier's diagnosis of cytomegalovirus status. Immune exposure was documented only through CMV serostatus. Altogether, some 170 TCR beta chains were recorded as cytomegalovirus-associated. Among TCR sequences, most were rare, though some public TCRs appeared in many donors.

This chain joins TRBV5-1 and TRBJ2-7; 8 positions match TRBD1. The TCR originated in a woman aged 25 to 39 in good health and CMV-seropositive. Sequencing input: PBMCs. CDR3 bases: TGCGCCAGCAGCCGACGTACCCCCGGGACAGGAGACTCCTACGAGCAGTACTTC. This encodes CASSRRTPGTGDSYEQYF.